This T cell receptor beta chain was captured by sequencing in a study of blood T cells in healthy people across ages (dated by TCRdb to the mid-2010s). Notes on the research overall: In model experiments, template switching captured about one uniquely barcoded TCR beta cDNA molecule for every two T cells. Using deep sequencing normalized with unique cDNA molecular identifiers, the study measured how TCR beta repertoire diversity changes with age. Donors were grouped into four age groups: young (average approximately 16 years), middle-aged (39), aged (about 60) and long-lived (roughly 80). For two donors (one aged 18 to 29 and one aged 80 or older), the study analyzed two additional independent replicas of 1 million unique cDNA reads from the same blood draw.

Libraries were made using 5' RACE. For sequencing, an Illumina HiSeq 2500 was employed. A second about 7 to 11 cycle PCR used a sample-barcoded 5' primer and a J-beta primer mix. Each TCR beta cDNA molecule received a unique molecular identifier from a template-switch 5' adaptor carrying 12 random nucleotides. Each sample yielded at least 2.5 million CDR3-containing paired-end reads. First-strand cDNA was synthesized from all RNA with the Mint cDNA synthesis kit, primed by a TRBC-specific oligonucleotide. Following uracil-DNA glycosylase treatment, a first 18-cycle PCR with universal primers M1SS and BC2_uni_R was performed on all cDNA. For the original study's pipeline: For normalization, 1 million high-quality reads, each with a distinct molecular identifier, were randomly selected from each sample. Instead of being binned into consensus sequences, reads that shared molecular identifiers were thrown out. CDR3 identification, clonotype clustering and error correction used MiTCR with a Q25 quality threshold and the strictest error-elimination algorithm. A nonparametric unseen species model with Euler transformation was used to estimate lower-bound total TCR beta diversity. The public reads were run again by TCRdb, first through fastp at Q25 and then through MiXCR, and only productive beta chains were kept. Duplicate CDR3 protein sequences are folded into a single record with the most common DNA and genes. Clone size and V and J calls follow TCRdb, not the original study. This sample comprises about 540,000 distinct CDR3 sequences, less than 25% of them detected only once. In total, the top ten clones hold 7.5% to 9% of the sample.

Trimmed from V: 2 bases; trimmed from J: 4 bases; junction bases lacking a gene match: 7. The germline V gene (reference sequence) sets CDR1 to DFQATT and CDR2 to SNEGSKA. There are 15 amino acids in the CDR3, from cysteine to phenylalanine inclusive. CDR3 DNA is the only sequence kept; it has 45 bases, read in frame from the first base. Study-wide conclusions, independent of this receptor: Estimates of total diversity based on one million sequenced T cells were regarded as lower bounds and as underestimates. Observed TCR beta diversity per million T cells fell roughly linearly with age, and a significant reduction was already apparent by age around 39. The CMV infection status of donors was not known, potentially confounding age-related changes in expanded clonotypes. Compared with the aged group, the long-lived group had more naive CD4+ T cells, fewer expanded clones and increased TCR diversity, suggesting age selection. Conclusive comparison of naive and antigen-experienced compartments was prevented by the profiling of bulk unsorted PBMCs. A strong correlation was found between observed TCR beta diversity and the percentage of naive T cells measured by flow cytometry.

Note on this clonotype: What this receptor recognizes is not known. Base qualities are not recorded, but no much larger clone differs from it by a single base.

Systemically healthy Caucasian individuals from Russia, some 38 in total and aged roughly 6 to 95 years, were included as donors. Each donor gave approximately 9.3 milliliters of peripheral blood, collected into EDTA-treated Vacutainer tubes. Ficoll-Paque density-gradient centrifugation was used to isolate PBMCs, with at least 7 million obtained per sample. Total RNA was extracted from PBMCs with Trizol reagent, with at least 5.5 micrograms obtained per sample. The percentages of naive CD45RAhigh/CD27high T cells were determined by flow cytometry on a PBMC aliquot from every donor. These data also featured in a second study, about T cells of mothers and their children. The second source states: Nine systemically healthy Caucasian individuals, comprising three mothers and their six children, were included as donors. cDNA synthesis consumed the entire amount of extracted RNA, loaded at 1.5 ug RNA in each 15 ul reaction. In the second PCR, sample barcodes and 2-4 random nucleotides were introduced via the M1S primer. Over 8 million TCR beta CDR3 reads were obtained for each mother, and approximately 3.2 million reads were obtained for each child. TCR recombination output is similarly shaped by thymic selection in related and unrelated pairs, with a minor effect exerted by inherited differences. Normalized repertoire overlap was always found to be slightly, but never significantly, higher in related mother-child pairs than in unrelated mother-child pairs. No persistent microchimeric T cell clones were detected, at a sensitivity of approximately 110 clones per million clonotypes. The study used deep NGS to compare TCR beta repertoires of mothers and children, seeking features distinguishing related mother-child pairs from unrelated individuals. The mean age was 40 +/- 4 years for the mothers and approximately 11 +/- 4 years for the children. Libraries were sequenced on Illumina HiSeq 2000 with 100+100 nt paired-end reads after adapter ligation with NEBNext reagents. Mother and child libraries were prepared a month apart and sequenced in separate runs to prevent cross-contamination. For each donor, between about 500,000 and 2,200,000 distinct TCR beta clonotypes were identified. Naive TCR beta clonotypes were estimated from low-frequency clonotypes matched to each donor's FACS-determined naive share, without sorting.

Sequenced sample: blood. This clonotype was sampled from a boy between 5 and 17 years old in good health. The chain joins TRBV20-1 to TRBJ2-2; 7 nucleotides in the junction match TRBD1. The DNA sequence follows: TGCAGTGCTAGACAGAATCGACAGGGCACCGGGGAGCTGTTTTTT. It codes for CSARQNRQGTGELFF.